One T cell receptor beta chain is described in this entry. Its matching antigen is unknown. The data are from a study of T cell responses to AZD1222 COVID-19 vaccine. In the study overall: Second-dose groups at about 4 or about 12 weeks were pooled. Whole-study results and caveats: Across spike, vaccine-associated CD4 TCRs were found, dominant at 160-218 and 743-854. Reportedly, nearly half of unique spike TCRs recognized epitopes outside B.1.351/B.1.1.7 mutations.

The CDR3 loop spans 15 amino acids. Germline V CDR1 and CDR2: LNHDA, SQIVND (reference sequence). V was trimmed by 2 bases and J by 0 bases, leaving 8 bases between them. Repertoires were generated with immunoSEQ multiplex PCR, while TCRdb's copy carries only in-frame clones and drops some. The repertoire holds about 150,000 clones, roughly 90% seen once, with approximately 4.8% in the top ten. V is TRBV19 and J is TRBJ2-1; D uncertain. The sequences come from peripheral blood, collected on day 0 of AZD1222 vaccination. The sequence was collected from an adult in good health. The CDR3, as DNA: TGTGCCAGTAGTATACGGAGTAGCTCCTACAATGAGCAGTTCTTC. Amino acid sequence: CASSIRSSSYNEQFF.